This T cell receptor (beta chain) stems from a study of T cell responses to AZD1222 COVID-19 vaccine (dated by TCRdb to the early 2020s). Regarding the research as a whole: TCR sequencing covered 233 trial participants: 207 given two doses of AZD1222 and 26 given two doses of MenACWY control vaccine. Enrollment into the trials was organized by age into subgroups of 18-55, 56-69 and 70-plus years, and those subgroups contained about 160, 30 and 59 TCR-sequenced participants, respectively. Broader findings and caveats from the paper: Reportedly, almost half of the unique spike-specific TCRs recognized epitopes lying outside the regions that are mutated in the B.1.351 and B.1.1.7 variants. Participants were mostly white British, with more females than males. The authors suggested clonal diversity may have been underestimated. Only five or six AZD1222 recipients were SARS-CoV-2 seropositive at baseline, limiting conclusions about previously exposed vaccinees. No day 14 peak-response samples were available, so repertoires were characterized only after the peak T cell response. A significant rise in spike-specific TCR breadth and depth was observed after two AZD1222 doses relative to day 0 and relative to MenACWY recipients. The 56-69-year group was small, and its depth increase did not reach significance, likely because of low power. The whole spike protein was spanned by vaccine-associated CD4 TCRs, and dominant responses were seen in regions 160-218 and 743-854.

In the paper's terms, the time point label means: about 28 days (+/-7) after the second vaccine dose. AZD1222 recipients whose second dose came at about 4 weeks and those whose second dose came at about 12 weeks were combined into one group, since spike-specific TCR depth and breadth did not differ between the two schedules. Samples from vaccinated people were obtained from the UK trials COV001 and COV002, which included a single-blind randomized controlled phase 2/3 trial of AZD1222 (ChAdOx1 nCoV-19) in healthy adults. For TCRbeta chain sequencing, PBMC samples were collected from trial participants at day 0 and at day 28 after the second dose. The CDR3 regions of human TCRbeta chains were analyzed by immunosequencing. The paper's data handling went like this. TCRs in the repertoires were matched against a reference library of SARS-CoV-2-specific TCRs that had been generated with the MIRA antigen-specificity platform. Breadth was defined as the fraction of unique TCRs that were SARS-CoV-2-associated. Depth was defined as the fraction of total T cells that were SARS-CoV-2-associated. Using the MIRA data, each spike-specific TCR was mapped to the spike region that the TCR reacts to and placed in a CD4 or CD8 class. Log10-transformed breadth and depth values were compared by one-way ANOVA with Sidak's multiple comparisons tests. Drawn from immuneACCESS, this table holds only the in-frame rearrangements with V and J called that TCRdb kept. Clones are partly lost; checked studies trace under half to an unresolved V gene and leave the rest unexplained. V, J and clone size reflect that table, while D and trimming were determined from the DNA. A total of 100,000 to 150,000 clones appear in this sample, about 86% of them only once. The ten biggest clones cover around 3% of the sample.

This clone was detected many times. Which antigen it targets is not known. The sample holds no much larger clone one base away, and base qualities are not on file. The material was peripheral blood, obtained 28 days after the second AZD1222 dose. The TCR was taken from an adult who received the AZD1222 COVID-19 vaccine.

The sequenced DNA is TGTGCCAGCAGCTTGACTAGCGGGGGGGCAAGCGATGAGCAGTTCTTC. It translates to CASSLTSGGASDEQFF. This sequence uses TRBV6-4 and TRBJ2-1; 14 nucleotides in the junction match TRBD2. Trimming takes 6 bases off V and 8 bases off J; junction bases not matched to a gene: 9. From the cysteine through the phenylalanine, the CDR3 covers 16 amino acids. The sequence is cut down to CDR3 DNA, 48 bases in frame from base 1. CDR1 and CDR2 were assigned from the germline V gene as MRHNA and SNTAGT.